Included here is one TCR beta chain sequence, with context. The antigen remains unidentified. This record belongs to a study of cytomegalovirus exposure and HLA in healthy donors. Study as a whole: Unique TCRs numbering approximately 80 million, obtained from HLA-typed donors, made up an early data release.

Study-wide findings and caveats: A later analysis found most CMV-associated TCR beta chains apparently HLA-restricted.

It was healthy bone marrow donors who served as donors. The PCR made use of 60 Vbeta and 13 Jbeta primers. Only in-frame clones appear in the TCRdb table, and some are missing; sequencing was by immunoSEQ multiplex PCR. This sample has roughly 140,000 clones, with about 70% found just once. The clonotype comes from a woman between 40 and 55 years old in good health and CMV-seronegative. Input material: PBMCs.

Here the CDR3 reads CASSSGQGEDGYTF. CDR3 DNA: TGCGCCAGCAGCTCGGGACAGGGAGAGGATGGCTACACCTTC. The rearrangement links TRBV5-1 to TRBJ1-2; 9 positions agree with TRBD1. This CDR3 is built from 14 residues. CDR1 is SGHRS, CDR2 YFSETQ, per germline. The trim removed 3 bases at V and 6 bases at J, leaving 6 bases unmatched.